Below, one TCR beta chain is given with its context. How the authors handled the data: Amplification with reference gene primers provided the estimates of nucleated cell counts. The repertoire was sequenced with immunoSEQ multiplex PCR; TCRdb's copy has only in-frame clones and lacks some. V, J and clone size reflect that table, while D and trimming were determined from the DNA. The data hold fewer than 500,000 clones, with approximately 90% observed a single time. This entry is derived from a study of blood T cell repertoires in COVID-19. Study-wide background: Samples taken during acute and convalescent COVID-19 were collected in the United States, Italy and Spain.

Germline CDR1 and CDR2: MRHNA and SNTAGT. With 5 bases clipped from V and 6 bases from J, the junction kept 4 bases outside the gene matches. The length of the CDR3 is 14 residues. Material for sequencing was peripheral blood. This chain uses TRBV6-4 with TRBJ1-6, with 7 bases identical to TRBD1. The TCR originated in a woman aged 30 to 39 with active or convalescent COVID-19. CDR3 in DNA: TGTGCCAGCAGTCCCCAGGGGGGTAATTCACCCCTCCACTTT. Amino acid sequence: CASSPQGGNSPLHF.